Listed below are T cell receptor beta chains from one sample, sequenced in a study of cytomegalovirus exposure and HLA in healthy donors. TCRdb's copy holds only in-frame clones and misses some; the assay was immunoSEQ multiplex PCR. The top ten hold around 0.97% of the sample, which has about 160,000 clones, approximately 79% seen once. Sequenced sample: PBMCs. All receptors derive from a woman between 45 and 65 years old in good health and CMV-seropositive. CDR3s include the opening cysteine and the closing phenylalanine or tryptophan. D genes are given only for firm matches. Only part of the rows carry a size: once, few, many, or a class if the clone is expanded.

clone size	J gene	V gene	D gene	CDR3 DNA	CDR3 protein
NA	TRBJ2-1	TRBV2	NA	TGTGCCAGCAGAACGTCCGGTTCCGGGAGCTCCTACAATGAGCAGTTCTTC	CASRTSGSGSSYNEQFF
NA	TRBJ1-5	TRBV6-1	NA	TGTGCCAGCAGTGAACACTCTAGCAATCAGCCCCAGCATTTT	CASSEHSSNQPQHF
NA	TRBJ1-1	TRBV5-1	TRBD1	TGCGCCAGCACCCCGGGACAGCCTTTAGTCACTGAAGCTTTCTTT	CASTPGQPLVTEAFF
few	TRBJ2-1	TRBV9	TRBD2	TGTGCCAGCAGCGTAGGACTAGCGAGTTTCAATGAGCAGTTCTTC	CASSVGLASFNEQFF
NA	TRBJ1-2	TRBV13	NA	TGTGCCAGCAGCCGCGATAGATATGGCTACACCTTC	CASSRDRYGYTF
NA	TRBJ2-1	TRBV9	TRBD1	TGTGCCAGCAGCGCCCGGGACAGAGATGGTGAGCAGTTCTTC	CASSARDRDGEQFF
NA	TRBJ2-7	TRBV5-1	NA	TGCGCCAGCAGCTTGGAACTAGCCTCCTACGAGCAGTACTTC	CASSLELASYEQYF
NA	TRBJ1-2	TRBV2	NA	TGTGCCAGCACCCCGGACAGCTCCTGGGGGTACACCTTC	CASTPDSSWGYTF
few	TRBJ2-5	TRBV5-6	NA	TGTGCCAGCAGCTTCTCCTCTCAGACCCAGTACTTC	CASSFSSQTQYF
NA	TRBJ1-1	TRBV2	NA	TGTGCCAGCAGTGACCCTAACACTGAAGCTTTCTTT	CASSDPNTEAFF
NA	TRBJ1-1	TRBV5-5	TRBD1	TGTGCCAGCAGCGCATACACAGGGGGCCGGGGCACTGAAGCTTTCTTT	CASSAYTGGRGTEAFF
once	TRBJ2-5	TRBV11-2	TRBD1	TGTGCCAGCAGCTTAGAGGGACAGGGGATCGGGACCCAGTACTTC	CASSLEGQGIGTQYF
NA	TRBJ2-7	TRBV10-3	NA	TGTGCCATCAGTGAGGGGCCCCCAGGGACCTACGAGCAGTACTTC	CAISEGPPGTYEQYF
NA	TRBJ1-2	TRBV7-2	NA	TGTGCCAGCAGCTTAGAGCACTATGGCTACACCTTC	CASSLEHYGYTF
few	TRBJ1-1	TRBV29-1	NA	TGCAGCGTTTATAGCCCAGGGCTGAACACTGAAGCTTTCTTT	CSVYSPGLNTEAFF
NA	TRBJ1-2	TRBV9	TRBD1	TGTGCCAGCAGCCGCGGACAGGGAGGCTATGGCTACACCTTC	CASSRGQGGYGYTF
NA	TRBJ2-2	TRBV6-6	NA	TGTGCCAGCATCCGGGGGTGGAGTTCGAACACCGGGGAGCTGTTTTTT	CASIRGWSSNTGELFF
NA	TRBJ1-2	TRBV9	TRBD1	TGTGCCAGCAGCGCCCGGGGGGGGACAGGGAATGGCTACACCTTC	CASSARGGTGNGYTF
NA	TRBJ2-3	TRBV2	TRBD1	TGTGCCAGCCGGGACAGGGGTGCAGATACGCAGTATTTT	CASRDRGADTQYF
NA	TRBJ2-3	TRBV5-1	NA	TGCGCCAGCAGCTTGGGGGCAGATACGCGGTATTTT	CASSLGADTRYF
NA	TRBJ2-4	TRBV5-1	NA	TGCGCCAGCAGCTTGGACGGGAACCTAAACATTCAGTACTTC	CASSLDGNLNIQYF
NA	TRBJ2-7	TRBV19	TRBD1	TGTGCCAGTAGTAAATACGGGACAGGAATGGTCTACGAGCAGTACTTC	CASSKYGTGMVYEQYF
NA	TRBJ2-5	TRBV27	TRBD1	TGTGCCAGCAGTAGGGACAGGGTGGCCCAAGAGACCCAGTACTTC	CASSRDRVAQETQYF
NA	TRBJ1-4	TRBV11-2	NA	TGTGCCAGCAGCACGGGACTGAGTAATGAAAAACTGTTTTTT	CASSTGLSNEKLFF
NA	TRBJ2-2	TRBV4-1	TRBD1	TGCGCCAGCAGCTCCCGGACAGGGCGAACCGGGGAGCTGTTTTTT	CASSSRTGRTGELFF
NA	TRBJ2-5	TRBV7-9	NA	TGTGCCAGCAGCTTAGGGGGCGGCGAGACCCAGTACTTC	CASSLGGGETQYF
few	TRBJ2-1	TRBV5-1	TRBD1	TGCGCCAGCAGCCCGGGACAGGGAGATTACAATGAGCAGTTCTTC	CASSPGQGDYNEQFF
NA	TRBJ2-5	TRBV7-9	TRBD1	TGTGCCAGCAGCTTGAGGGGGCCCCCCCGCGGAGAGACCCAGTACTTC	CASSLRGPPRGETQYF
NA	TRBJ2-7	TRBV2	NA	TGTGCCAGTCAGGGGATCGACGGCGCCGGTGAGCAGTACTTC	CASQGIDGAGEQYF
NA	TRBJ2-3	TRBV5-1	TRBD2	TGCGCCAGCAGCTTGGCGGGGGGGCGAGATACGCAGTATTTT	CASSLAGGRDTQYF
NA	TRBJ2-5	TRBV19	NA	TGTGCCAGTAGTGTACAGGGATTGACCCAGTACTTC	CASSVQGLTQYF
NA	TRBJ2-3	TRBV11-2	NA	TGTGCCACCATGGGACTTAACACAGATACGCAGTATTTT	CATMGLNTDTQYF
NA	TRBJ2-7	TRBV7-9	NA	TGTGCCAGCAGCAAGGTCACAGGCGTTCCCTACGAGCAGTACTTC	CASSKVTGVPYEQYF
NA	TRBJ1-1	TRBV5-4	TRBD1	TGTGCCAGCAGCTTGCCCGGACAGGACCTGAACACTGAAGCTTTCTTT	CASSLPGQDLNTEAFF
NA	TRBJ2-1	TRBV5-6	TRBD1	TGTGCCAGCAGCGCCGGGACAGGGGCGTACAATGAGCAGTTCTTC	CASSAGTGAYNEQFF
once	TRBJ2-2	TRBV19	NA	TGTGCCAGTAGTCCGGCCGGGAGCGGTTTAGTTACCGGGGAGCTGTTTTTT	CASSPAGSGLVTGELFF
NA	TRBJ1-1	TRBV28	TRBD1	TGTGCCAGCAGTTTCCCGGGACAGTACTCTGAAGCTTTCTTT	CASSFPGQYSEAFF
once	TRBJ1-1	TRBV7-2	NA	TGTGCCAGCACCGTGTATGGGAGAACTGAAGCTTTCTTT	CASTVYGRTEAFF
once	TRBJ2-5	TRBV18	NA	TGTGCCAGCTCACGACAGTTCCAAGAGACCCAGTACTTC	CASSRQFQETQYF
NA	TRBJ2-1	TRBV6-5	NA	TGTGCCAGCAGCCGCAGCTCCTACAATGAGCAGTTCTTC	CASSRSSYNEQFF
NA	TRBJ2-3	TRBV18	NA	TGTGCCAGCTCACCTAGCGTAGATACGCAGTATTTT	CASSPSVDTQYF